The 11 T cell receptor beta chains below all came from one sample that was sequenced in a study of blood T cell repertoires in COVID-19. The method was immunoSEQ multiplex PCR; TCRdb's version includes in-frame clones alone and lacks a portion of them. The table lists roughly 220,000 clones, about 86% of them singletons. The source material was PBMCs or T cells enriched from blood (not recorded which). Source of these receptors: a woman between 35 and 50 years old with acute COVID-19.

The chain has TRBV6-5 and TRBJ2-1, with a possible D match to TRBD2 (5 bases). There are 14 residues in the CDR3. Between the trimmed V and J ends, which lost 5 bases and 5 bases, there was a span of 13 bases. CDR1 is MNHEY, CDR2 SVGAGI, per germline. The CDR3 DNA sequence: TGTGCCAGCAGTATTCGGGGTGGGGACAATGAGCAGTTCTTC. It yields the protein CASSIRGGDNEQFF.

The chain combines TRBV28 with TRBJ2-7; the D is unclear. CDR1 is MDHEN and CDR2 is SYDVKM in the germline V gene. The germline V and J ends were trimmed by 3 bases and 0 bases, with 9 bases remaining between them. This CDR3 region has 14 residues. CDR3 nucleotides: TGTGCCAGCAGTTTGCGGCTAAGCTCCTACGAGCAGTACTTC. This sequence encodes CASSLRLSSYEQYF.

The chain carries TRBV19 and TRBJ1-1; D call uncertain. The germline CDR1 and CDR2 sequences are LNHDA and SQIVND (reference sequence). V was trimmed by 3 bases and J by 0 bases, leaving 5 bases between them. This CDR3 comprises 13 residues. The CDR3 DNA sequence: TGTGCCAGTAGTATCAGATTGAACACTGAAGCTTTCTTT. Protein sequence: CASSIRLNTEAFF.

The sample holds one count of this clone. The CDR3 protein is CASSFPFQPQHF. CDR3 coding DNA: TGTGCCAGCAGTTTCCCATTTCAGCCCCAGCATTTT. This chain uses TRBV12-3 or TRBV12-4 with TRBJ1-5; D not certain. The CDR3 runs 12 residues. V lost 3 bases to trimming and J lost 6 bases, with 6 bases between them.

The CDR3 nucleotides read TGTGCCAGCAGTTCGGACAGGGTTAATCAGCCCCAGCATTTT. Its protein product is CASSSDRVNQPQHF. V usage is TRBV27 and J usage is TRBJ1-5; 8 bases line up with TRBD1. The CDR3 covers 14 residues. From germline, CDR1 is MNHEY and CDR2 SMNVEV (reference sequence). V lost 4 bases and J lost 4; bases outside the gene matches: 3.

The J gene is TRBJ1-1, the V gene TRBV19; D perhaps matches TRBD1 (5 bases). This CDR3 has 14 residues. CDR1 is LNHDA, CDR2 SQIVND, per germline (reference sequence). Trimming removed 10 bases at V and 6 bases at J, with 21 bases between. The CDR3 spells CATARLNQGAEAFF. The DNA of the CDR3 is TGTGCCACCGCAAGATTAAACCAGGGTGCTGAAGCTTTCTTT.

CDR3 residues: CASSLRSGPIYNEQFF. The CDR3, as DNA: TGTGCCAGCAGCCTCCGTAGCGGTCCCATCTACAATGAGCAGTTCTTC. This chain joins TRBV7-9 and TRBJ2-1; TRBD2 might be the D (6 bases). CDR1 is SEHNR, CDR2 FQNEAQ, per germline (reference sequence). The CDR3 is 16 amino acids. The V end lost 5 bases, the J end lost 3 bases, and 17 bases lay between the germline ends. The full variable domain, rest sourced from reference TRBV7-9 and TRBJ2-1, is DTGVSQNPRHKITKRGQNVTFRCDPISEHNRLYWYRQTLGQGPEFLTYFQNEAQLEKSRLLSDRFSAERPKGSFSTLEIQRTEQGDSAMYLCASSLRSGPIYNEQFFGPGTRLTVL.

This clone was found a few times. The chain links TRBV20-1 to TRBJ1-6; 7 nucleotides agree with TRBD1. Germline trimming cut 3 bases from V and 13 bases from J; bases unmatched to any gene: 12. The germline V gene has CDR1 DFQATT and CDR2 SNEGSKA (reference sequence). The CDR3 totals 14 residues. CDR3 sequence reads: CSASLTGPGGPLHF. The DNA for the CDR3 is TGCAGTGCTAGTTTGACAGGGCCTGGGGGGCCCCTCCACTTT.

This chain links TRBV2 with TRBJ1-2; perhaps TRBD1 as D (6 bases). Trimming shortened V by 11 bases and J by 4 bases, and 20 bases separated the two germline ends. The CDR3 extends over 14 amino acids. Germline CDR1 is SNHLY and CDR2 is FYNNEI. CDR3 sequence (DNA): TGTGCCGAAAAGCAGGGGTATTCGAGCTATGGCTACACCTTC. As protein: CAEKQGYSSYGYTF.

The chain couples TRBV28 to TRBJ1-5, with D possibly TRBD1 on 5 matching bases. Germline loops: CDR1 MDHEN, CDR2 SYDVKM. The CDR3 runs 14 residues. The V and J ends lost 7 bases and 9 bases respectively, with 19 bases between them. CDR3 DNA sequence: TGTGCCAGCAATGCCCCTAATGGGGGGAGGCCCCAGCATTTT. Its translation is CASNAPNGGRPQHF.

The chain employs TRBV28 and TRBJ2-7; 7 bases align to TRBD1. The germline V gene has CDR1 MDHEN and CDR2 SYDVKM. The CDR3 is 15 amino acids. Trimming took 6 bases from V and 2 from J; bases not matched to a gene: 10. CDR3 sequence: CASSPGQAKPYEQYF. Written as DNA, the CDR3 is TGTGCCAGCAGCCCCGGACAGGCCAAACCCTACGAGCAGTACTTC.